This entry features one T cell receptor (beta chain) sequence. The antigen is not known. This CDR3 comprises 15 residues. The time point here: week 5, during vaccination. The content of each vaccine dose was 300 ug of mutant IDH1 20-mer peptide, and topical imiquimod accompanied it. The astrocytomas were IDH1-mutant, ATRX-negative, and WHO grade 3 or 4. This entry belongs to a study of a mutant IDH1 vaccine in newly diagnosed glioma. About the study: Vaccines were begun 4-6 weeks after radiotherapy alone, or with temozolomide cycles. Previous care, which was radiotherapy, temozolomide, or both, most often involved both. Study results and caveats: Apparently unrelated to pseudoprogression were changes in the top peripheral T cell clonotypes.

The table came from immunoSEQ multiplex PCR; TCRdb's copy has only in-frame clones and leaves some out. The repertoire includes under 70,000 clones, around 80% of them detected once, and 3% to 4% sits in the top ten. The rearrangement links TRBV21-1 to TRBJ2-7; TRBD1, the D gene given by the table, was not confirmed from the DNA. TRBV21-1 is annotated as a pseudogene. The TCR comes from a man aged 25 to 40 with glioma. This material consisted of PBMCs, taken from a glioma patient whose treatment included an IDH1 peptide vaccine. CDR3 bases: TGTGCCAGCAGCAAGTTTCAGGACAGGGCGGACGAGCAGTACTTC. As protein: CASSKFQDRADEQYF.